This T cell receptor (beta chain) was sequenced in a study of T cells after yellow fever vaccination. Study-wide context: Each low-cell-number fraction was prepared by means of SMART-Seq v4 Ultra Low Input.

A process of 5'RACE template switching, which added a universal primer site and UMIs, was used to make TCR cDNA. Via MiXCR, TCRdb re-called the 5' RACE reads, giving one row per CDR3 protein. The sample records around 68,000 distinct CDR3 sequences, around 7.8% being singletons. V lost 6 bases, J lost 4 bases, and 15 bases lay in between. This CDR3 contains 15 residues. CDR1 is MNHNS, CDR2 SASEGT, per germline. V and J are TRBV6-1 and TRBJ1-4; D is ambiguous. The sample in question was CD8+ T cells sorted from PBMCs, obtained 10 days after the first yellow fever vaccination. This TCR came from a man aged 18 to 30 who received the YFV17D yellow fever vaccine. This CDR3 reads CASRPLLRNNEKLFF. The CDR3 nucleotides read TGTGCCAGCAGACCCCTCCTAAGGAATAATGAAAAACTGTTTTTT.